There are many counts of the clone carrying this T cell receptor beta chain. Its antigen is not known. TCR beta CDR3 region amplification was performed from RNA transcripts. The TCR CDR3 was amplified in a first-round RT-PCR using the HTBI primer set. TCRdb re-called the multiplex PCR reads with MiXCR, one entry per CDR3 protein. The sample shows nearly 600,000 distinct CDR3 sequences, 13% to 15% of them seen only once. Trimming took off 5 bases at V and 2 bases at J, with 13 bases between the two ends. Germline-derived CDR1 and CDR2 are MNHNS and SASEGT. The CDR3 covers 15 residues. The study included ophthalmopathy patients with Clinical Activity Score at least 3, NOSPECS grade at least 4 and duration under 3 months. Exclusions: uncontrolled infection, other autoimmune disease, pregnancy, lactation. The data were obtained in a study of T cells in Graves' hyperthyroidism and ophthalmopathy. Study-wide points: Blood also contained most expanded thyroid clonotypes above 0.001.

The J gene is TRBJ2-1, the V gene TRBV6-1, with D possibly TRBD1 on 6 matching bases. The sample consisted of blood. This receptor was taken from a young woman with Graves' ophthalmopathy. CDR3 nucleotides: TGTGCCAGCAGTTACGCCAGGGGAACCTACAATGAGCAGTTCTTC. Its protein product is CASSYARGTYNEQFF.